The clone carrying this TCR beta chain showed up just a few times. This specimen comes from a study of identical twins. cDNA carried unique molecular identifiers, and a universal primer site was added by template switching. TCRdb redid the calling of the 5' RACE reads with MiXCR, one entry per CDR3 protein. The sample has 400,000 to 550,000 distinct CDR3 sequences, approximately 22% seen once; the top ten hold 0.75% to 0.95%. The same data also contributed to another study, on T cells expressing NK-cell markers.

Material for sequencing was CD4+ T cells sorted from blood. The TCR sequence derives from a woman younger than 30 in good health.

This CDR3 is CSATTGQLNSPLHF. CDR3 bases: TGCAGTGCTACTACTGGACAGTTAAATTCACCCCTCCACTTT. The rearrangement joins TRBV20-1 to TRBJ1-6, with TRBD1 as a possible D gene (6 bases). The V end lost 4 bases, the J end lost 7 bases, and 14 bases lay between the germline ends. CDR1 is DFQATT, CDR2 SNEGSKA, per germline (reference sequence). This CDR3 comprises 14 residues.